The 2 T cell receptor beta chains reported below all come from one sample, sequenced in a study of cytomegalovirus exposure and HLA in healthy donors. The PCR contained 60 Vbeta and 13 Jbeta primers. Assay: immunoSEQ multiplex PCR; the TCRdb copy retains only in-frame clones and omits some. The table includes some 160,000 clones, approximately 80% detected once. Material: PBMCs. These receptors were obtained from a male donor in good health and CMV-seropositive.

The chain links TRBV5-1 to TRBJ2-3; 14 bases map to TRBD2. Germline CDR1 is SGHRS and CDR2 is YFSETQ. Trimming removed 4 bases from V and 4 bases from J; junction bases left unmatched: 5. CDR3 length equals 16 residues. Here the CDR3 reads CASSPGTSGSPDTQYF. DNA for the CDR3: TGCGCCAGCAGCCCCGGGACTAGCGGGAGCCCAGATACGCAGTATTTT. The whole variable domain, remainder taken from reference TRBV5-1 and TRBJ2-3, is KAGVTQTPRYLIKTRGQQVTLSCSPISGHRSVSWYQQTPGQGLQFLFEYFSETQRNKGNFPGRFSGRQFSNSRSEMNVSTLELGDSALYLCASSPGTSGSPDTQYFGPGTRLTVL.

This clone was found a few times. The rearrangement links TRBV5-3 to TRBJ2-7; 9 nucleotides match TRBD2. TRBV5-3 belongs to the ORF category, with a function that is uncertain. J was trimmed by 6 bases and V by 2 bases; bases with no gene match: 3. The CDR3 spans 13 residues. The CDR3, as DNA: TGTGCCAGAAGCTTTAGCGGGAGTTGCGAGCAGTACTTC. This translates into CARSFSGSCEQYF.